The clone carrying this T cell receptor beta chain came up many times. No antigen is known for it. J lost 10 bases, V lost 3 bases, and 10 bases had no gene match. Germline V gene sequence: CDR1 MNHEY, CDR2 SVGAGI. The CDR3 runs 15 residues. The sample belongs to a study of neurological immune-mediated disorders. By 5'RACE with 10-nucleotide random UMIs, the cDNA was made. TCRdb analysed the 5' RACE reads with MiXCR anew, one entry per CDR3 protein. The sample holds tens of thousands of distinct CDR3 sequences, approximately 15% seen once. The study built unsorted libraries from 2 million PBMCs kept at -80 C. Regarding the study as a whole: In HTLV-1-associated myelopathy, TCR clonal expansion was greatest, whereas multiple sclerosis had the least, falling below healthy controls.

This TCR was recovered from a man between 65 and 79 years old in good health. The rearrangement joins TRBV6-5 to TRBJ2-1; the match to TRBD1 covers 9 bases. Source material: PBMCs. The CDR3 DNA reads as TGTGCCAGCAGTTATGGCGATACAGGGGGCGGCGAGCAGTTCTTC. Its translation is CASSYGDTGGGEQFF.